The present T cell receptor (beta chain) was sequenced within a study of T cells in tuberculosis (dated by TCRdb to the late 2010s). Context from the whole study: In the study, CD1B tetramers and high-throughput TCR immunosequencing were combined to characterize T cells specific for the mycobacterial lipid antigen glucose monomycolate (GMM). What the study reported, not specific to this receptor: T cells that bind the CD1B-GMM tetramer with low affinity may have been missed by the stringent sort gate.

TCR-alpha and TCR-beta chains were sequenced unpaired, so chain pairing information was not available. TCR libraries were generated with the immunoSEQ multiplex PCR assay, using TCR-beta and/or TCR-alpha/delta assays for each sample. The amplified TCR libraries were sequenced using the Illumina high-throughput platform. In the authors' own workflow: Clustering and dimensionality reduction relied on pairwise TCRdist distances among GMM-specific receptors from T cells that were either sorted ex vivo or expanded in vitro. Sequence motifs defined by gene usage and CDR3 content were tested for enrichment in tetramer-positive versus tetramer-negative populations. What TCRdb holds here is the immuneACCESS table cut down to in-frame rearrangements. Part of the clones is not present; checked against another copy, under half of the missing clones reflect an unresolved V gene, and the others are unexplained. V and J calls and clone size are copied from that table; D and trimming were computed from the DNA. The sample table contains nearly 60,000 clones; only one count was recorded for roughly 87% of them. 20% to 25% of the sample comes from the top ten.

After being thawed and rested overnight, PBMC were stained with GMM-loaded CD1B tetramer, a Live/Dead dye and anti-CD3, and were then sorted on a FACS Aria II. The CD1B tetramers were loaded with C32 glucose monomycolate that had been purified from Rhodococcus equi. Before cryopreservation, the PBMC used for tetramer sorting had been depleted of CD14-expressing monocytes for a separate study. From each donor, approximately 91,000 tetramer-negative cells were sorted and analyzed together with the tetramer-positive cells. GMM-loaded CD1B tetramers were used to sort antigen-specific T cells from a handful of healthy South African adults. Including the terminal cysteine and phenylalanine, the CDR3 comprises 15 residues. Only the CDR3 DNA is retained, 45 bases long and in frame from the first base. CDR1 and CDR2 are read off the germline V gene as SGHTA and FQGNSA. Trimming costs V 3 bases and J 2 bases, and their ends lie 14 bases apart.

Details on this clone: No much larger clonotype is one base removed from it; base qualities were not supplied.

Here the chain combines TRBV7-2 and TRBJ2-7; TRBD2 is a possible D gene, resting on 5 matching bases. What was sequenced was CD1b-GMM tetramer-negative cells sorted from PBMCs. Reading the label with the study, this specimen's cell subset or site is: T cells not binding CD1B-GMM tetramer, sorted from same donor. This clonotype was sampled from an adult woman with latent tuberculosis. The DNA reads as follows: TGTGCCAGCAGCTTCCAAGACGGGGTTCCCTACGAGCAGTACTTC. Protein translation: CASSFQDGVPYEQYF.